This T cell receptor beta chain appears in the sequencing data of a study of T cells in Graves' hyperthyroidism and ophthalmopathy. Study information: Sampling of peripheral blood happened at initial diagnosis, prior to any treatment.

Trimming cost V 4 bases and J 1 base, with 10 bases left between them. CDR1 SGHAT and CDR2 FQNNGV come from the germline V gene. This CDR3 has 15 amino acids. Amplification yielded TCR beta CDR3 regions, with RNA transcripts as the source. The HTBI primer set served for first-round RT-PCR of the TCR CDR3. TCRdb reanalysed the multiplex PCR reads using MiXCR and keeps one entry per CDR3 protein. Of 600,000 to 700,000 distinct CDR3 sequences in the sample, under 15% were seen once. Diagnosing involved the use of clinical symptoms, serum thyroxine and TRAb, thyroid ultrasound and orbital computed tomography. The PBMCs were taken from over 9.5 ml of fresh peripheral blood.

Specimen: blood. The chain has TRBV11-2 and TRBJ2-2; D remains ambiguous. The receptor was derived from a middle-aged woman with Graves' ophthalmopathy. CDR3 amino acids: CASSSGPMNTGELFF. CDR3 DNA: TGTGCCAGCAGCTCGGGCCCGATGAACACCGGGGAGCTGTTTTTT.